Reported below is one T cell receptor beta chain. Its cognate antigen is unknown. The sample originates from a study of T cell responses to AZD1222 COVID-19 vaccine. Notes on the study in general: Repertoires were obtained solely post-peak T cell response.

Timing groups of about 4 and about 12 weeks for second doses were pooled. Germline assignment: CDR1 ENHRY and CDR2 SYGVKD. Trimming cost V 4 bases and J 8 bases, with 11 bases left between them. The CDR3 consists of 13 residues. Clones were read by immunoSEQ multiplex PCR, and TCRdb kept only the in-frame ones, dropping some. Of about 160,000 clones in the sample, 88% were seen once. The sequence came from an adult who received the AZD1222 COVID-19 vaccine. V gene TRBV10-3 combines with J gene TRBJ1-4; D is unresolved. The sequencing used peripheral blood, collected 28 days after the second AZD1222 dose. DNA of the CDR3: TGTGCCATCAGTGCGCGGAACGGAGAAAAACTGTTTTTT. Translating gives CAISARNGEKLFF.